This T cell receptor beta chain was recovered during a study of blood T cells in healthy people across ages. V shed 1 base, J shed 0 bases, and the junction held 12 bases outside the gene matches. The CDR3 runs to 19 residues. Per germline, CDR1 LNHNV and CDR2 YYDKDF (reference sequence). A second PCR of about 7 to 12 cycles used a sample-barcoded 5' primer and a J-beta primer mix. A minimum of 3 million CDR3-containing paired-end reads was obtained for each sample. Each CDR3 protein gets one entry after TCRdb re-called the 5' RACE reads with MiXCR. The repertoire holds 750,000 to 850,000 distinct CDR3 sequences, with around 25% as singletons. Each sample yielded at least 7 million isolated PBMCs. The same data also went into a second study, on T cells of mothers and their children. That paper notes: A few healthy Caucasian mothers, along with their six children, served as the donors. Overlap measured in related mother-child pairs was slightly, non-significantly higher than in unrelated pairs.

Input material: blood. The chain is built from TRBV15 and TRBJ2-1, with 7 bases aligning to TRBD1. The clonotype originates from a boy aged 5-17 years in good health. The CDR3 DNA sequence: TGTGCCACCAGCAGAGCCTTCTTCCCTACAGGGGTCTCCTACAATGAGCAGTTCTTC. Translation: CATSRAFFPTGVSYNEQFF.